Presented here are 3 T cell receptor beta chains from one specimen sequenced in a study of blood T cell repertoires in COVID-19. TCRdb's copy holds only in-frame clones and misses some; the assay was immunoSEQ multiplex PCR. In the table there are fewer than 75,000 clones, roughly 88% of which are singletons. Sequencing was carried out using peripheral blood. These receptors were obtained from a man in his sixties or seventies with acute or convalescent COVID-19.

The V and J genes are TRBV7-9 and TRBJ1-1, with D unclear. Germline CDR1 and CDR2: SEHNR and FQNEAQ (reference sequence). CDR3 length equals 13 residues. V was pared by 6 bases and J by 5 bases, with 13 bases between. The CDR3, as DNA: TGTGCCAGCAGTCTCCCCCGCGGGACTGAAGCTTTCTTT. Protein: CASSLPRGTEAFF.

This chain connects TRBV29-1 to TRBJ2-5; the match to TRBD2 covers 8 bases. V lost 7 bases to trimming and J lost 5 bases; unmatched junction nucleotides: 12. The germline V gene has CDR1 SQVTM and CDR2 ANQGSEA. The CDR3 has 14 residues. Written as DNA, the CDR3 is TGCAGCGCCTGGACAGCGGGGGAACTTGAGACCCAGTACTTC. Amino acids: CSAWTAGELETQYF.

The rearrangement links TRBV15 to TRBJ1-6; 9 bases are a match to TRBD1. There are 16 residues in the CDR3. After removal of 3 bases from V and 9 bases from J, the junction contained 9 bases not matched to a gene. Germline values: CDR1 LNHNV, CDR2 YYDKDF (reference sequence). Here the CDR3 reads CATSSRTGVLVSPLHF. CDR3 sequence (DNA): TGTGCCACCAGCAGTCGGACAGGGGTATTGGTTTCACCCCTCCACTTT. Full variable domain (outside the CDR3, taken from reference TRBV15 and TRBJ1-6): DAMVIQNPRYQVTQFGKPVTLSCSQTLNHNVMYWYQQKSSQAPKLLFHYYDKDFNNEADTPDNFQSRRPNTSFCFLDIRSPGLGDTAMYLCATSSRTGVLVSPLHFGNGTRLTVT.